The 32 T cell receptor beta chains in this list originate from one sample, sequenced in a study of blood T cell repertoires in COVID-19. Libraries were prepared by immunoSEQ multiplex PCR; TCRdb keeps only in-frame clonotypes and omits some of them. The data contain 150,000 to 200,000 clones, approximately 90% of them singletons. Sequencing was carried out using peripheral blood. Receptor source: a man aged 35 to 55 with active or convalescent COVID-19.

The gene calls are TRBV28 and TRBJ1-2; D call uncertain. Germline assignment: CDR1 MDHEN and CDR2 SYDVKM. This CDR3 comprises 14 residues. V dropped 8 bases and J dropped 5 bases, with 18 bases sitting between them. This chain's CDR3 is CASCPRGIFYGYTF. CDR3 in DNA: TGTGCCAGCTGTCCCCGAGGTATCTTTTATGGCTACACCTTC.

This clone was counted between two and nine times. The chain links TRBV7-8 to TRBJ2-2, with D possibly TRBD2 on 5 matching bases. CDR1 is SGHVS, CDR2 FQNEAQ, per germline. V dropped 6 bases and J dropped 6 bases, with 14 bases sitting between them. CDR3 length: 14 residues. The CDR3 DNA reads TGTGCCAGCAGTTCATTACGGGGTGCCGGGGAGCTGTTTTTT. Encoded protein: CASSSLRGAGELFF.

The V call is TRBV10-3, the J call TRBJ2-7; 10 bases fit TRBD2. V lost 2 bases to trimming and J lost 3 bases; unmatched junction nucleotides: 7. Germline assignment: CDR1 ENHRY and CDR2 SYGVKD. The CDR3 totals 16 residues. Here the CDR3 DNA reads TGTGCCATCAGTGAGCGGTTAACTAGCGGGAACTACGAGCAGTACTTC. Protein product: CAISERLTSGNYEQYF.

The genes are TRBV5-1 and TRBJ2-7; D unclear. The CDR3 covers 15 residues. CDR1 and CDR2 from the germline V gene are SGHRS and YFSETQ. V shed 0 bases and J shed 5 bases, with 15 bases lying between them. CDR3 sequence reads: CASSLDPALRDEQYF. The CDR3 nucleotides read TGCGCCAGCAGCTTGGATCCAGCCCTTCGGGACGAGCAGTACTTC.

This sequence joins TRBV24-1 and TRBJ1-3; D possibly corresponds to TRBD1 (6 bases). CDR3 size: 15 residues. V lost 4 bases and J lost 0, with 9 bases in between. Germline V gives CDR1 KGHDR, CDR2 SFDVKD. In nucleotides, the CDR3 is TGTGCCACCAGTGACGACAGGAGCTCTGGAAACACCATATATTTT. It encodes CATSDDRSSGNTIYF.

The CDR3 nucleotides read TGTGCCAGCAGCGTAGCTCAGGGAAGAGGCACTGAAGCTTTCTTT. This translates into CASSVAQGRGTEAFF. V and J are TRBV9 and TRBJ1-1; weak D call: TRBD1 (5 bases). CDR1 and CDR2 from the germline V gene are SGDLS and YYNGEE. There are 15 residues in the CDR3. V lost 0 bases, J lost 4 bases, and 13 bases lay in between. Full variable domain (outside the CDR3, taken from reference TRBV9 and TRBJ1-1): DSGVTQTPKHLITATGQRVTLRCSPRSGDLSVYWYQQSLDQGLQFLIQYYNGEERAKGNILERFSAQQFPDLHSELNLSSLELGDSALYFCASSVAQGRGTEAFFGQGTRLTVV.

This clone was counted between two and nine times. The chain carries TRBV5-5 and TRBJ2-1; 10 nucleotides match TRBD2. The CDR3 consists of 17 residues. V was clipped by 1 base and J by 7 bases; unmatched bases: 11. Germline CDR1 is SGHKS and CDR2 is YYEKEE (reference sequence). DNA for the CDR3: TGTGCCAGCAGCTTGAGTAGCGGGAGGAGGCTAAGGAATGAGCAGTTCTTC. As protein: CASSLSSGRRLRNEQFF.

The chain links TRBV19 to TRBJ2-2; D remains ambiguous. With 6 bases removed from V and 8 bases from J, the gap between germline ends came to 10 bases. The CDR3 is 12 residues long. Germline CDR1 and CDR2: LNHDA and SQIVND (reference sequence). This chain's CDR3 is CASRETQGELFF. DNA of the CDR3: TGTGCCAGTAGGGAGACGCAGGGGGAGCTGTTTTTT.

The J gene is TRBJ2-5, the V gene TRBV2, with TRBD1 as a possible D gene (5 bases). The V and J ends lost 4 bases and 2 bases respectively, with 8 bases between them. The CDR3 runs to 13 residues. Germline CDR1 reads SNHLY; CDR2 reads FYNNEI. The CDR3 here is CASSAGRQETQYF. DNA of the CDR3: TGTGCCAGCAGTGCAGGGCGACAAGAGACCCAGTACTTC.

The chain uses TRBV18 and TRBJ2-7, with D possibly matching TRBD1 (6 bases). Germline V gives CDR1 KGHSH, CDR2 LQKENI. CDR3 length equals 15 residues. Trimming removed 2 bases at V and 0 bases at J, with 11 bases between. CDR3 nucleotides: TGTGCCAGCTCACCAGATACGGACAGCTCCTACGAGCAGTACTTC. This encodes CASSPDTDSSYEQYF.

This clone was picked up a small number of times. The V and J genes are TRBV7-2 and TRBJ1-5; 8 bases line up with TRBD1. The V and J ends lost 3 bases and 6 bases, in that order; junction bases with no gene match: 16. Per the germline V gene, CDR1 is SGHTA and CDR2 is FQGNSA. The CDR3 totals 18 residues. The CDR3 sequence is CASSFFPQGAGQGQPQHF. CDR3 coding DNA: TGTGCCAGCAGCTTTTTCCCCCAGGGGGCAGGGCAGGGTCAGCCCCAGCATTTT.

The chain couples TRBV28 to TRBJ2-4; 10 bases align to TRBD1. The junction had 5 bases not matched to a gene; V was cut back by 3 bases and J by 6 bases. Germline V gene data show CDR1 as MDHEN and CDR2 as SYDVKM. This CDR3 region has 15 residues. In nucleotides, the CDR3 is TGTGCCAGCAGTTTGGGACAGGGGTATGCAAACATTCAGTACTTC. Protein product: CASSLGQGYANIQYF.

Comments on this clone: This specimen includes other DNA sequences encoding the same CDR3. The chain has TRBV5-1 and TRBJ1-4; 7 nucleotides match TRBD1. The trim removed 0 bases at V and 8 bases at J, leaving 1 base unmatched. The germline gives CDR1 SGHRS, CDR2 YFSETQ. CDR3 length: 13 residues. DNA for the CDR3: TGCGCCAGCAGCTTGGGGACAGGCGAAAAACTGTTTTTT. Amino acid sequence: CASSLGTGEKLFF.

V is TRBV13 and J is TRBJ2-2; D possibly corresponds to TRBD2 (5 bases). Germline V gives CDR1 PRHDT, CDR2 FYEKMQ (reference sequence). The V end lost 2 bases, the J end lost 0 bases, and 7 bases lay between the germline ends. The CDR3 runs 15 residues. Written as DNA, the CDR3 is TGTGCCAGCAGCTTACGGGGAACGAACACCGGGGAGCTGTTTTTT. This codes for CASSLRGTNTGELFF. The entire variable domain, with the rest obtained from reference TRBV13 and TRBJ2-2, is as follows: AAGVIQSPRHLIKEKRETATLKCYPIPRHDTVYWYQQGPGQDPQFLISFYEKMQSDKGSIPDRFSAQQFSDYHSELNMSSLELGDSALYFCASSLRGTNTGELFFGEGSRLTVL.

The chain employs TRBV3-1 (or the pseudogene TRBV3-2) and TRBJ1-5; 8 bases are a match to TRBD1. J lost 0 bases, V lost 4 bases, and 2 bases had no gene match. CDR1 and CDR2 (germline): LGHDT, YNNKEL (reference sequence). This CDR3 is built from 15 residues. The chain's CDR3 is CASSLGQGSNQPQHF. CDR3 in DNA: TGTGCCAGCAGCCTCGGACAGGGTAGCAATCAGCCCCAGCATTTT.

The rearrangement joins TRBV19 to TRBJ1-1, with 7 bases that match TRBD1. The J segment lost 0 bases and the V segment lost 10 bases, leaving 8 bases of the junction unmatched. The germline V gene encodes CDR1 LNHDA and CDR2 SQIVND (reference sequence). The CDR3 is 14 amino acids. CDR3 region: CATEPGQMNTEAFF. The CDR3 DNA reads TGTGCCACGGAGCCGGGACAGATGAACACTGAAGCTTTCTTT.

The chain employs TRBV3-1 (or the pseudogene TRBV3-2) and TRBJ1-3; 12 bases align to TRBD1. Looked up from germline, CDR1 is LGHDT and CDR2 is YNNKEL (reference sequence). Unmatched junction bases numbered 3, after V lost 3 bases and J lost 3 bases. The CDR3 sequence is 16 residues long. The CDR3 DNA reads as TGTGCCAGCAGCCAGGGGACAGGGGGCGGTGGAAACACCATATATTTT. As protein: CASSQGTGGGGNTIYF.

V usage is TRBV5-1 and J usage is TRBJ1-4; perhaps TRBD1 as D (6 bases). The CDR3 sequence is 14 residues long. CDR1 is SGHRS, CDR2 YFSETQ, per germline. Trimming took off 2 bases at V and 8 bases at J, with 13 bases between the two ends. The CDR3 region is CASSFRGSGEKLFF. CDR3 in DNA: TGCGCCAGCAGCTTCAGGGGTAGTGGGGAAAAACTGTTTTTT.

V is TRBV6-5 and J is TRBJ1-5, with 7 bases lining up with TRBD1. With V trimmed by 8 bases and J by 4 bases, 5 bases remained unmatched. The CDR3 contains 13 residues. The V gene's germline CDR1 is MNHEY and CDR2 SVGAGI. CDR3 loop: CASADRANQPQHF. Written as DNA, the CDR3 is TGTGCCAGCGCCGACAGGGCAAATCAGCCCCAGCATTTT.

CDR3 amino acids: CASSLDPLRRLAGNEQFF. CDR3 DNA sequence: TGTGCCAGCAGCCTAGATCCTCTTAGGAGACTAGCGGGCAATGAGCAGTTCTTC. The rearrangement joins TRBV5-6 to TRBJ2-1, with 10 bases identical to TRBD2. The CDR3 loop spans 18 amino acids. Losses at the gene ends were 4 bases for V and 6 bases for J; bases not matched to a gene: 16. CDR1 is SGHDT and CDR2 is YYEEEE in the germline V gene.

In this sample, this clone turned up once. The chain links TRBV5-6 to TRBJ2-7, with TRBD2 matching over 10 bases. Trimming removed 6 bases from V and 2 bases from J; junction bases left unmatched: 8. In germline, CDR1 is SGHDT, CDR2 YYEEEE. This CDR3 has 15 residues. In DNA, the CDR3 is TGTGCCAGCACTGGACTAGCGGTATCGACCTACGAGCAGTACTTC. This sequence encodes CASTGLAVSTYEQYF.

This chain uses TRBV19 with TRBJ2-6; the match to TRBD1 covers 9 bases. The V and J ends lost 2 bases and 3 bases, in that order; junction bases with no gene match: 2. The CDR3 runs to 16 residues. Germline V gene sequence: CDR1 LNHDA, CDR2 SQIVND (reference sequence). The CDR3: CASSITGGFGANVLTF. CDR3 nucleotides: TGTGCCAGTAGTATAACAGGGGGCTTTGGGGCCAACGTCCTGACTTTC.

V is TRBV5-1 and J is TRBJ1-6, with 10 bases fitting TRBD1. Germline CDR1 SGHRS, CDR2 YFSETQ. The V segment lost 3 bases and the J segment 4 bases; nucleotides outside the gene matches: 10. The CDR3 sequence is 18 residues long. The CDR3 region is CASSSGQGFELYNSPLHF. The DNA of the CDR3 is TGCGCCAGCAGCTCGGGACAGGGGTTCGAGCTTTATAATTCACCCCTCCACTTT.

The J gene is TRBJ1-2, the V gene TRBV7-6; D may be TRBD1 (5 bases). This CDR3 is 15 amino acids long. V was cut by 1 base and J by 7 bases, with 16 bases left in between. Germline V lookup: CDR1 SGHVS, CDR2 FNYEAQ. The CDR3 nucleotides read TGTGCCAGCAGCTTAGACGACAGTGTTGTATTTGGCTACACCTTC. Its protein is CASSLDDSVVFGYTF.

The V and J genes are TRBV19 and TRBJ1-5; 8 bases agree with TRBD1. V was clipped by 1 base and J by 10 bases; unmatched bases: 0. The CDR3 runs 12 residues. CDR1 is LNHDA and CDR2 is SQIVND in the germline V gene (reference sequence). The CDR3 region is CASSIAGGPQHF. CDR3 in DNA: TGTGCCAGTAGTATAGCAGGGGGCCCCCAGCATTTT.

The chain links TRBV11-3 to TRBJ2-1, with 12 bases fitting TRBD2. The CDR3 sequence is 16 residues long. Germline CDR1 SGHNT, CDR2 YENEEA. The J segment lost 9 bases and the V segment lost 3 bases, leaving 9 bases of the junction unmatched. The CDR3 DNA reads TGTGCCAGCAGCTTCCTAGCGGGAGGGATGGGTACTGAGCAGTTCTTC. Amino acid sequence: CASSFLAGGMGTEQFF.

This chain connects TRBV12-3 or TRBV12-4 to TRBJ2-1, with D uncertain. The CDR3 length is 13 residues. V was pared by 7 bases and J by 4 bases, with 11 bases between. CDR3 DNA sequence: TGTGCCAGCACCCTTTCACAATACAATGAGCAGTTCTTC. Amino acid sequence: CASTLSQYNEQFF.

A few counts support this clone. This chain uses TRBV21-1 with TRBJ2-1; the table's D gene call, TRBD2, was not cross checked with the DNA. TRBV21-1 is flagged as a pseudogene. CDR3 length: 16 amino acids. The chain's CDR3 is CASSKAPSGRDNEQFF. The CDR3 nucleotides are TGTGCCAGCAGCAAAGCCCCTAGCGGGAGGGACAATGAGCAGTTCTTC.

The V and J genes are TRBV25-1 and TRBJ2-5; tentative D call: TRBD2 (5 bases). The CDR3 loop spans 13 amino acids. Per germline, CDR1 MGHDK and CDR2 SYGVNS. V was cut by 5 bases and J by 6 bases, with 13 bases left in between. CDR3 protein: CASSTREGQTQYF. As DNA, the CDR3 is TGTGCCAGCAGTACCCGCGAGGGCCAGACCCAGTACTTC.

This rearrangement joins TRBV13 to TRBJ1-2, with 9 bases identical to TRBD1. The CDR3 is 15 residues long. Germline V CDR1 and CDR2: PRHDT, FYEKMQ (reference sequence). V dropped 5 bases and J dropped 2; count of bases not matched to a gene: 6. The chain's CDR3 is CASSALGTGNYGYTF. The CDR3 coding sequence is TGTGCCAGCAGCGCCCTGGGGACAGGGAACTATGGCTACACCTTC.

The chain is built from TRBV19 and TRBJ1-6; D is unclear. Germline loops: CDR1 LNHDA, CDR2 SQIVND (reference sequence). The CDR3 extends over 12 amino acids. Trimming cost V 3 bases and J 9 bases, with 6 bases left between them. The CDR3 here is CASSMAGSPLHF. For the CDR3, the DNA is TGTGCCAGTAGTATGGCTGGTTCACCCCTCCACTTT. Together with reference TRBV19 and TRBJ1-6, the CDR3 gives the full variable domain: DGGITQSPKYLFRKEGQNVTLSCEQNLNHDAMYWYRQDPGQGLRLIYYSQIVNDFQKGDIAEGYSVSREKKESFPLTVTSAQKNPTAFYLCASSMAGSPLHFGNGTRLTVT.

This rearrangement joins TRBV19 to TRBJ1-1; 7 nucleotides line up with TRBD1. Per germline, CDR1 LNHDA and CDR2 SQIVND (reference sequence). The CDR3 consists of 17 residues. The trim removed 4 bases at V and 4 bases at J, leaving 15 bases unmatched. The CDR3 protein is CASSNRQGPGAATEAFF. The CDR3 DNA follows: TGTGCCAGTAGTAATCGACAGGGTCCGGGCGCGGCCACTGAAGCTTTCTTT. Combining the CDR3 with reference TRBV19 and TRBJ1-1 gives the whole variable domain DGGITQSPKYLFRKEGQNVTLSCEQNLNHDAMYWYRQDPGQGLRLIYYSQIVNDFQKGDIAEGYSVSREKKESFPLTVTSAQKNPTAFYLCASSNRQGPGAATEAFFGQGTRLTVV.